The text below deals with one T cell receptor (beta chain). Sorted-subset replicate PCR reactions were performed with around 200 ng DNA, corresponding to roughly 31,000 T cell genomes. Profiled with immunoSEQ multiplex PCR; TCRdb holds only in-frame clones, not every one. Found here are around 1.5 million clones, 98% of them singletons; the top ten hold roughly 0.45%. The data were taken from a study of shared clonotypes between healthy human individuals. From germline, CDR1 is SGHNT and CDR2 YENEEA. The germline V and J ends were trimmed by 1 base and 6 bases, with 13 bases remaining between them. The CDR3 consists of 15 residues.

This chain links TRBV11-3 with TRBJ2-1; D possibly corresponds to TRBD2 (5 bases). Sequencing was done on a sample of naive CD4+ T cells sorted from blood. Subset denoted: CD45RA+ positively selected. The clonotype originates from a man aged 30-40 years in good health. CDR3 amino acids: CASSLGLPPGNEQFF. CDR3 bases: TGTGCCAGCAGCTTAGGACTACCTCCGGGCAATGAGCAGTTCTTC. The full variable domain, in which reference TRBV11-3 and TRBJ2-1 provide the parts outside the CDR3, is EAGVVQSPRYKIIEKKQPVAFWCNPISGHNTLYWYLQNLGQGPELLIRYENEEAVDDSQLPKDRFSAERLKGVDSTLKIQPAELGDSAVYLCASSLGLPPGNEQFFGPGTRLTVL.